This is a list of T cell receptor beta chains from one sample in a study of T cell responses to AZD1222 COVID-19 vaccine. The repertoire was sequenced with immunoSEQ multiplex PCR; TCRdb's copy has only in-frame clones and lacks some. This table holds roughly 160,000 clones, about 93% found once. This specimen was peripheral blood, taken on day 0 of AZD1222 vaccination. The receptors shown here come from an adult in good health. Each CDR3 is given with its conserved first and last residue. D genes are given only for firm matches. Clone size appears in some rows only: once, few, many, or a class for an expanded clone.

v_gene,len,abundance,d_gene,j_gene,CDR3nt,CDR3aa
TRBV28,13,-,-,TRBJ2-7,TGTGCCAGCAGTTTACCCTCCGGGGGCGAGCAGTACTTC,CASSLPSGGEQYF
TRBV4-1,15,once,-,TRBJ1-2,TGCGCCAGCAGCCAAGTCGGTGGGGTAGGCTATGGCTACACCTTC,CASSQVGGVGYGYTF
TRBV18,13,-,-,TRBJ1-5,TGTGCCAGCTCACCAGGGGCTGATCAGCCCCAGCATTTT,CASSPGADQPQHF
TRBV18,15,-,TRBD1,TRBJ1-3,TGTGCCAGCTCACCGACAGGGAACAGGGGAAACACCATATATTTT,CASSPTGNRGNTIYF
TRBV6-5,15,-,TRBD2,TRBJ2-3,TGTGCCAGCTCTAAGCGGGAGGGCCATGCAGATACGCAGTATTTT,CASSKREGHADTQYF
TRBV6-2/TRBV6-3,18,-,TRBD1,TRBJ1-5,TGTGCCAGCAGTTACCCCGAGGGACAGGCCCATAGCAATCAGCCCCAGCATTTT,CASSYPEGQAHSNQPQHF
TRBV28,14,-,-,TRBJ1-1,TGTGCCAGCAGTTTTTGGGGGGCTTCTCAGGAAGCTTTCTTT,CASSFWGASQEAFF
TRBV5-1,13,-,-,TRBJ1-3,TGCGCCAGCAGCTTGAAGTCGGGAAACACCATATATTTT,CASSLKSGNTIYF
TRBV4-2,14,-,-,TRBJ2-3,TGTGCCAGCAGCCAAGAATTGGGGACAGATACGCAGTATTTT,CASSQELGTDTQYF
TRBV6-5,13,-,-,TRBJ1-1,TGTGCCAGCCAGGGCAGGGAGAGAACTGAAGCTTTCTTT,CASQGRERTEAFF
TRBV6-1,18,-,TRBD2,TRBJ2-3,TGTGCCAGCAGTGAAGCCCTAGCGGGAGGGCCGGGCGCAGATACGCAGTATTTT,CASSEALAGGPGADTQYF
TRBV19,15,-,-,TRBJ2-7,TGTGCCAGTAGTTTTGGAGAGAGAAGTGCCTACGAGCAGTACTTC,CASSFGERSAYEQYF
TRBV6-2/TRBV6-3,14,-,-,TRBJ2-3,TGTGCCAGCAGATACCGGACCACCACAGATACGCAGTATTTT,CASRYRTTTDTQYF
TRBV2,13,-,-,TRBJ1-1,TGTGCCAGCAGTGAAGAAAAGGAGACTGAAGCTTTCTTT,CASSEEKETEAFF
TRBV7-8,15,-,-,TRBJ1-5,TGTGCCAGCAGCCGAGGGACGTTGGGTAATCAGCCCCAGCATTTT,CASSRGTLGNQPQHF
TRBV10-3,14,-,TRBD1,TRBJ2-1,TGTGCCATCAAGGGGGCGAGCCAAGATGTGGGACAGTTCTTC,CAIKGASQDVGQFF
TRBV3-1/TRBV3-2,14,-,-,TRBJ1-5,TGTGCCAGCAGCCAAGACGCTTTCAATCAGCCCCAGCATTTT,CASSQDAFNQPQHF
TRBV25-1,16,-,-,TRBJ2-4,TGTGCCAGCAGGGAGCCGAACAGGGAGGGCAAAAACATTCAGTACTTC,CASREPNREGKNIQYF
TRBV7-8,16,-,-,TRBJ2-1,TGTGCCAGCAGCTACATATCGGGACTGCTAATGAATGAGCAGTTCTTC,CASSYISGLLMNEQFF
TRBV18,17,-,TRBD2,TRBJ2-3,TGTGCCAGCTCACCACCCCGGGGACTAGCGGGAGCGGATACGCAGTATTTT,CASSPPRGLAGADTQYF
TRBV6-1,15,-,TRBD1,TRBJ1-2,TGTGCCAGCAGTGAAGCGTTCCGGGACAGTTATGGCTACACCTTC,CASSEAFRDSYGYTF
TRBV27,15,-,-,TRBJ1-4,TGTGCCAGCAGTCGAACGACAGCCTCTAATGAAAAACTGTTTTTT,CASSRTTASNEKLFF
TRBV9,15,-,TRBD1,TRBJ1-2,TGTGCCAGCAGCGTAGAATCGGGACAGGGGGATGGCTACACCTTC,CASSVESGQGDGYTF
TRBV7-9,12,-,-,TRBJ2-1,TGTGCCAGCAGCGGTCTCTTGGATGAGCAGTTCTTC,CASSGLLDEQFF